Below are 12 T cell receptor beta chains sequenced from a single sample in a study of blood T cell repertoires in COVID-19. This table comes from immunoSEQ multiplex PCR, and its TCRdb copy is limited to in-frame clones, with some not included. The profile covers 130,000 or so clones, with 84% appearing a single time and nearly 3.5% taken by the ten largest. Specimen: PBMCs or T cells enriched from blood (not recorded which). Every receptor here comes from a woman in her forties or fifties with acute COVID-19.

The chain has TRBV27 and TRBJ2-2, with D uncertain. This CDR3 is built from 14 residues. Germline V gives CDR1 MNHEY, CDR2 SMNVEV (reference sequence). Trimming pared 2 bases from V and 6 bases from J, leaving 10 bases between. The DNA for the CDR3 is TGTGCCAGCAGTTTAGACTCCACCGCCGGGGAGCTGTTTTTT. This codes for CASSLDSTAGELFF.

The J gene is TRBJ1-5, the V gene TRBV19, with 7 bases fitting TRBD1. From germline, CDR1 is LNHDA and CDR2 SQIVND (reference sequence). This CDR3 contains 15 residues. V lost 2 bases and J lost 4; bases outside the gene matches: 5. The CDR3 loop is CASSIRDSPNQPQHF. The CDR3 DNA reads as TGTGCCAGTAGTATAAGGGACAGTCCTAATCAGCCCCAGCATTTT.

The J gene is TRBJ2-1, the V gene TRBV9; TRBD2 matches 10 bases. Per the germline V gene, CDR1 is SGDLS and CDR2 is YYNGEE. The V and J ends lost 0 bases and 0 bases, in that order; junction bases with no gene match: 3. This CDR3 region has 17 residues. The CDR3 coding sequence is TGTGCCAGCAGCGTAGCTAGCGGGAGTCCCTCCTACAATGAGCAGTTCTTC. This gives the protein CASSVASGSPSYNEQFF.

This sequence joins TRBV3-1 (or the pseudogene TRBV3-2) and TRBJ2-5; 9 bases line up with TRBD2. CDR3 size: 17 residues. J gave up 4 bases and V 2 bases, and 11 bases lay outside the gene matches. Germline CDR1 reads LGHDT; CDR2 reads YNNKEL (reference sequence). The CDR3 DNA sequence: TGTGCCAGCAGCCAATCAACTAGCGGGCTGGGGCGAGAGACCCAGTACTTC. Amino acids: CASSQSTSGLGRETQYF.

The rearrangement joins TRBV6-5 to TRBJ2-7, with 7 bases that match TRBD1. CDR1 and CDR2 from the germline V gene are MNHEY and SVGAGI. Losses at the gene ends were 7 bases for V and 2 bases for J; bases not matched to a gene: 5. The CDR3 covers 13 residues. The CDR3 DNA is TGTGCCAGCATGGCCGGGACAGCCTACGAGCAGTACTTC. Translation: CASMAGTAYEQYF.

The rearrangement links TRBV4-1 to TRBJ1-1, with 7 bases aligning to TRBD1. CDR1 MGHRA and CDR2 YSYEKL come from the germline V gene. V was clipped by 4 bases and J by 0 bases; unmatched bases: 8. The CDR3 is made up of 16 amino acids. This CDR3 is CASSLTGVTMNTEAFF. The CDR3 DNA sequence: TGCGCCAGCAGCCTCACAGGGGTCACGATGAACACTGAAGCTTTCTTT.

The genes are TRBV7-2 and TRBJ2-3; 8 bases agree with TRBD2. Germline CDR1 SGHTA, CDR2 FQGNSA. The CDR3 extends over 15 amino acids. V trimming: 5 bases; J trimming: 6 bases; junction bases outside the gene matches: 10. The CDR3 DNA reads TGTGCCAGCAGCGCGGGACTAGTAAGGCCTGATACGCAGTATTTT. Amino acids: CASSAGLVRPDTQYF. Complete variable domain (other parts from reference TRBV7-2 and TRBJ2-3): GAGVSQSPSNKVTEKGKDVELRCDPISGHTALYWYRQSLGQGLEFLIYFQGNSAPDKSGLPSDRFSAERTGGSVSTLTIQRTQQEDSAVYLCASSAGLVRPDTQYFGPGTRLTVL.

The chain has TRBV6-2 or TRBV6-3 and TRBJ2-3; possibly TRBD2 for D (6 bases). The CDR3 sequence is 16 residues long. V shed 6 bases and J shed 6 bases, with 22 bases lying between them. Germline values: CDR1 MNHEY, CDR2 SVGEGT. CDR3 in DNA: TGTGCCAGCAGCAGTAAGGGGACTTCGCGTCCTGATACGCAGTATTTT. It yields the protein CASSSKGTSRPDTQYF.

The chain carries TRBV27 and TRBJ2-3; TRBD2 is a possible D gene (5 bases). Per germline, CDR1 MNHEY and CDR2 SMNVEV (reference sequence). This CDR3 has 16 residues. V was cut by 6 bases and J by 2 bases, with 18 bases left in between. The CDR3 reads CASSPPSSGYTDTQYF. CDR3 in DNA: TGTGCCAGCAGCCCCCCCTCCAGCGGCTACACAGATACGCAGTATTTT.

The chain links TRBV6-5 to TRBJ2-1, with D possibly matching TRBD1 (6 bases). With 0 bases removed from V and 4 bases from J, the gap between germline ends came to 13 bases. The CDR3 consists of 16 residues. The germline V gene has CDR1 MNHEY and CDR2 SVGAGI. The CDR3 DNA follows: TGTGCCAGCAGTTACTCGAAAGCAGGGGTTTACAATGAGCAGTTCTTC. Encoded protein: CASSYSKAGVYNEQFF.

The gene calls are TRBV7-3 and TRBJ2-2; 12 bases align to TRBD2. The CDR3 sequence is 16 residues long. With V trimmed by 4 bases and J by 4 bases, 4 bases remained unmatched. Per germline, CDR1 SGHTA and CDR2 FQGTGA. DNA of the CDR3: TGTGCCAGCAGCTCCTCGACTAGCGGGAGCACCGGGGAGCTGTTTTTT. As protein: CASSSSTSGSTGELFF.

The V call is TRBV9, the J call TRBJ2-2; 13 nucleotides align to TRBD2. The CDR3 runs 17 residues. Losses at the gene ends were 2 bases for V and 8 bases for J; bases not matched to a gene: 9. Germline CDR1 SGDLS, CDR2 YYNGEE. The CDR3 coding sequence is TGTGCCAGCAGCGTGGGGATGGGACTAGCGGGGTTTGGGGAGCTGTTTTTT. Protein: CASSVGMGLAGFGELFF. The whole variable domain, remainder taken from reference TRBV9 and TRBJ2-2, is DSGVTQTPKHLITATGQRVTLRCSPRSGDLSVYWYQQSLDQGLQFLIQYYNGEERAKGNILERFSAQQFPDLHSELNLSSLELGDSALYFCASSVGMGLAGFGELFFGEGSRLTVL.